The clone carrying this TCR beta chain is a singleton in its sample. The data derive from a study of blood T cell repertoires in COVID-19. On the study more broadly: Spain, Italy and the United States supplied samples that represented acute and convalescent COVID-19. T cells, B-cell-depleted T cells, or PBMCs supplied cDNA or gDNA.

How the authors handled the data: Amplification of reference gene primers provided the estimated nucleated cell counts. Profiling relied on immunoSEQ multiplex PCR, and the TCRdb table lists in-frame clones only, not all of them. From that table come the V and J calls and clone size; the DNA was used to work out D and trimming. Among 90,000 or so clones listed, approximately 84% were seen once. The CDR3 runs 13 residues. CDR1 and CDR2 from the germline V gene are MNHNY and SVGAGI (reference sequence). Trimming shortened V by 5 bases and J by 2 bases, and 10 bases separated the two germline ends. The TCR was taken from a man at least 80 years old with active or convalescent COVID-19. The sequencing sample was made of peripheral blood. This rearrangement joins TRBV6-6 to TRBJ2-7; D gene uncertain. The CDR3 DNA is TGTGCCAGCAGTACCGTCCGGGCCTACGAGCAGTACTTC. Its translation is CASSTVRAYEQYF.